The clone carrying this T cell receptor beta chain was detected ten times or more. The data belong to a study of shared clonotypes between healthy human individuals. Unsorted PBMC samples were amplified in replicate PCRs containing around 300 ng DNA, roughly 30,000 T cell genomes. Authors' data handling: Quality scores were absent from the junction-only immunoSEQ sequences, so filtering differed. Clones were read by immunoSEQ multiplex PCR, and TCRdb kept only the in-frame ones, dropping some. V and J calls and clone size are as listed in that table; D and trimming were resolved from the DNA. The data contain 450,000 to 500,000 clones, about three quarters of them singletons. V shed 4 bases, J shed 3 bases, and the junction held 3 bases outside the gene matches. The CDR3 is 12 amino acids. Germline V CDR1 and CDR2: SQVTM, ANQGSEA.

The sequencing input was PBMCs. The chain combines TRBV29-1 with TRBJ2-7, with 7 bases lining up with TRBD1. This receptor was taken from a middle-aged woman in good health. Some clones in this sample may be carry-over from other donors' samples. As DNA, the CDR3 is TGCAGCGTTGCCGGGACAGACTACGAGCAGTACTTC. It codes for CSVAGTDYEQYF.